This is a list of T cell receptor beta chains from one sample in a study of cytomegalovirus exposure and HLA in healthy donors. The data were produced by immunoSEQ multiplex PCR, yet TCRdb's version contains in-frame clones alone and is incomplete. This sample has 90,000 to 120,000 clones, with 90% to 96% found just once. The sequencing input was PBMCs. The receptor set was obtained from a woman aged 18-29 years in good health and CMV-seronegative. The CDR3 runs from the conserved cysteine through the conserved F or W. The order of the fields is D gene, V gene, clone size, J gene, CDR3 DNA, CDR3 protein. The D gene is left open where the match is weak. For some rows the clone size is stated as once, few or many, or as a class when expanded; others skip it.

d_gene: .
v_gene: TRBV15
abundance: .
j_gene: TRBJ1-2
CDR3nt: TGTGCCACCAGCAGAGGGACAGTAGGCTACACCTTC
CDR3aa: CATSRGTVGYTF

d_gene: .
v_gene: TRBV5-1
abundance: .
j_gene: TRBJ1-1
CDR3nt: TGCGCCAGCAGCCAGGGACACCTGAACACTGAAGCTTTCTTT
CDR3aa: CASSQGHLNTEAFF

d_gene: .
v_gene: TRBV4-1
abundance: .
j_gene: TRBJ1-3
CDR3nt: TGCGCCAGCAGCCAGGACGGCACGGGAAAAAACACCATATATTTT
CDR3aa: CASSQDGTGKNTIYF

d_gene: .
v_gene: TRBV4-1
abundance: once
j_gene: TRBJ2-5
CDR3nt: TGCGCCAGCAGCCACCTTTTCGAAGAGACCCAGTACTTC
CDR3aa: CASSHLFEETQYF

d_gene: .
v_gene: TRBV7-6
abundance: .
j_gene: TRBJ1-1
CDR3nt: TGTGCCAGCAGCTTATGGGGGGGCGGCACTGAAGCTTTCTTT
CDR3aa: CASSLWGGGTEAFF

d_gene: .
v_gene: TRBV28
abundance: .
j_gene: TRBJ1-5
CDR3nt: TGTGCCAGCAGTTTTCTGGTGGCTTCGTCGCCCCAGCATTTT
CDR3aa: CASSFLVASSPQHF

d_gene: .
v_gene: TRBV19
abundance: .
j_gene: TRBJ2-2
CDR3nt: TGTGCCAGTAGGATAGACCAGGGATCCGGGGAGCTGTTTTTT
CDR3aa: CASRIDQGSGELFF

d_gene: TRBD2
v_gene: TRBV4-3
abundance: .
j_gene: TRBJ2-3
CDR3nt: TGCGCCAGCAGCAATCGGGGGACTAGCGGGCGCACAGATACGCAGTATTTT
CDR3aa: CASSNRGTSGRTDTQYF

d_gene: TRBD2
v_gene: TRBV7-8
abundance: .
j_gene: TRBJ2-7
CDR3nt: TGTGCCAGCAGCTTCTCGACTAGCGGTAAAACCTACGAGCAGTACTTC
CDR3aa: CASSFSTSGKTYEQYF

d_gene: .
v_gene: TRBV15
abundance: .
j_gene: TRBJ2-5
CDR3nt: TGTGCCACCAGCAGAGCTGTGGACCGGGTCGGACTCACCCAGTACTTC
CDR3aa: CATSRAVDRVGLTQYF

d_gene: TRBD1
v_gene: TRBV18
abundance: .
j_gene: TRBJ1-1
CDR3nt: TGTGCCAGCTCACTGGGACAGGGGGGCACTGAAGCTTTCTTT
CDR3aa: CASSLGQGGTEAFF

d_gene: TRBD1
v_gene: TRBV5-1
abundance: .
j_gene: TRBJ2-7
CDR3nt: TGCGCCAGCAGCGCCCCGGGACAGGCCTCCTACGAGCAGTACTTC
CDR3aa: CASSAPGQASYEQYF

d_gene: .
v_gene: TRBV6-4
abundance: .
j_gene: TRBJ2-3
CDR3nt: TGTGCCAGCAGTGACTCGAGTCAAGCAGATACGCAGTATTTT
CDR3aa: CASSDSSQADTQYF

d_gene: .
v_gene: TRBV5-6
abundance: .
j_gene: TRBJ2-6
CDR3nt: TGTGCCAGCAGCTTCGATCTAGGGGCTGGGGCCAACGTCCTGACTTTC
CDR3aa: CASSFDLGAGANVLTF

d_gene: TRBD1
v_gene: TRBV5-6
abundance: .
j_gene: TRBJ2-7
CDR3nt: TGTGCCAGCAGCTTGGTTATTCGGACAGGGAGTGCCTACGAGCAGTACTTC
CDR3aa: CASSLVIRTGSAYEQYF

d_gene: .
v_gene: TRBV7-2
abundance: .
j_gene: TRBJ1-6
CDR3nt: TGTGCCAGCAGCTTGTGGACAGAAAATTCACCCCTCCACTTT
CDR3aa: CASSLWTENSPLHF

d_gene: TRBD2
v_gene: TRBV9
abundance: .
j_gene: TRBJ2-1
CDR3nt: TGTGCCAGCTCCTTGGGGGAGGGTGAGCAGTTCTTC
CDR3aa: CASSLGEGEQFF

d_gene: TRBD1
v_gene: TRBV28
abundance: once
j_gene: TRBJ2-7
CDR3nt: TGTGCCAGCAGAAAAAGGGGGCGCGGGTACGAGCAGTACTTC
CDR3aa: CASRKRGRGYEQYF

d_gene: .
v_gene: TRBV19
abundance: .
j_gene: TRBJ1-4
CDR3nt: TGTGCCAGTACTACTGACAAGTTCGCAACTAATGAAAAACTGTTTTTT
CDR3aa: CASTTDKFATNEKLFF

d_gene: TRBD1
v_gene: TRBV5-8
abundance: .
j_gene: TRBJ2-2
CDR3nt: TGTGCCAGCATAAGGCCGGGACAGGGGGCGTTCGGGGAGCTGTTTTTT
CDR3aa: CASIRPGQGAFGELFF

d_gene: TRBD2
v_gene: TRBV4-3
abundance: .
j_gene: TRBJ2-7
CDR3nt: TGCGCCAGCAGCCCAGTGACTAGCGGGGCCTACGAGCAGTACTTC
CDR3aa: CASSPVTSGAYEQYF

d_gene: TRBD1
v_gene: TRBV11-1
abundance: .
j_gene: TRBJ1-1
CDR3nt: TGTGCCAGCAGCCGAGGGACAGTGGGCACTGAAGCTTTCTTT
CDR3aa: CASSRGTVGTEAFF

d_gene: TRBD2
v_gene: TRBV15
abundance: .
j_gene: TRBJ2-1
CDR3nt: TGTGCCACCGCGCGGGGGAGGGATGAGCAGTTCTTC
CDR3aa: CATARGRDEQFF

d_gene: .
v_gene: TRBV6-6
abundance: .
j_gene: TRBJ2-3
CDR3nt: TGTGCCAGCATCAAGAGGGGGGGGGATACGCAGTATTTT
CDR3aa: CASIKRGGDTQYF

d_gene: .
v_gene: TRBV4-2
abundance: .
j_gene: TRBJ1-2
CDR3nt: TGTGCCAGCAGCCAAGATGGGGGGGACATCGGCTACACCTTC
CDR3aa: CASSQDGGDIGYTF

d_gene: .
v_gene: TRBV2
abundance: .
j_gene: TRBJ2-5
CDR3nt: TGTGCCGGTAAATTAACCGGACAGCAAGAGACCCAGTACTTC
CDR3aa: CAGKLTGQQETQYF

d_gene: TRBD2
v_gene: TRBV6-4
abundance: .
j_gene: TRBJ2-3
CDR3nt: TGTGCCAGCAGTGACTCGGGACTAGCCACAGATACGCAGTATTTT
CDR3aa: CASSDSGLATDTQYF

d_gene: TRBD2
v_gene: TRBV5-1
abundance: .
j_gene: TRBJ2-4
CDR3nt: TGCGCCAGCAGCTTTTTGACCGGGACTAGCGGGGGAGCCAAAAACATTCAGTACTTC
CDR3aa: CASSFLTGTSGGAKNIQYF

d_gene: .
v_gene: TRBV5-1
abundance: .
j_gene: TRBJ2-1
CDR3nt: TGCGCCAGCAGCTTAACAGCCACCCCCTACAATGAGCAGTTCTTC
CDR3aa: CASSLTATPYNEQFF

d_gene: TRBD1
v_gene: TRBV18
abundance: .
j_gene: TRBJ2-7
CDR3nt: TGTGCCAGCTCACGGGATGGGACAGGGGTGGACGAGCAGTACTTC
CDR3aa: CASSRDGTGVDEQYF